This TCR beta chain was retrieved from a study of T-cell reconstitution after alpha-beta-depleted transplantation in children. TCRbeta library preparation incorporated unique molecular identifiers. TCRdb itself ran the PCR reads through MiXCR, one entry per CDR3 protein. Of 200,000 to 250,000 distinct CDR3 sequences in the sample, around 9.5% are singletons; the top ten hold about 6%. There are 14 residues in the CDR3. V was clipped by 2 bases and J by 2 bases; unmatched bases: 3. Germline loops: CDR1 SGHTS, CDR2 YDEGEE. This clonotype was picked up a small number of times. The V call is TRBV5-8, the J call TRBJ2-7, with 8 nucleotides matching TRBD2. The TCR comes from a human donor who donated a stem cell graft to a child with acute lymphoblastic leukemia. The specimen was PBMCs from the stem cell graft donor, collected from the stem cell graft. In DNA form, the CDR3 reads TGTGCCAGCAGCTTTAATAGCGGGACCTACGAGCAGTACTTC. This gives the protein CASSFNSGTYEQYF.